Below, 8 T cell receptor beta chains from the same sample are listed, as sequenced in a study of T-cell reconstitution after alpha-beta-depleted transplantation in children (dated by TCRdb to about 2016). What the treatment or condition label conveys for this sample: allogeneic hematopoietic cell transplantation with graft depleted of TCRalphabeta T cells and CD19 B cells. Receptor amplification or capture employed PCR. The listed sequencing device is Illumina HiSeq 2500. TCR libraries were prepared with molecular barcoding, using unique molecular identifiers to normalize TCRbeta repertoire quantification. The public reads were run again by TCRdb, first through fastp at Q25 and then through MiXCR, and only productive beta chains were kept. Identical CDR3 proteins give one entry, which carries the most common genes and DNA. This sample gives about 210,000 distinct CDR3 sequences in total; approximately 17% of them show up just once. The top ten hold around two fifths of the sample.

Here the sequenced sample was PBMCs, mostly from graft donor cells, taken 360 days after TCRalphabeta/CD19-depleted stem cell transplant. These TCRs come from a male patient aged 2 to 10 who had a stem cell transplant for acute lymphoblastic leukemia, so the T cells may come from the graft donor.

This clonotype was seen a few times. The chain joins TRBV7-8 to TRBJ2-2; D perhaps matches TRBD1 (6 bases). Per germline, CDR1 SGHVS and CDR2 FQNEAQ. This CDR3 spans 13 amino acids. Trimming stripped 5 bases from V and 7 bases from J, with 11 bases between. CDR3 nucleotide sequence: TGTGCCAGCAGCAGTAGGGGGATCGGGGAGCTGTTTTTT. This sequence encodes CASSSRGIGELFF.

In DNA, the CDR3 is TGTGCCAGCAGCCCGTTGGGACAGAGTCCCACAGATACGCAGTATTTT. As protein: CASSPLGQSPTDTQYF. The V gene is TRBV4-2, the J gene TRBJ2-3; 7 bases match TRBD1. Germline CDR1 LGHNA, CDR2 YNFKEQ. V lost 4 bases to trimming and J lost 2 bases; unmatched junction nucleotides: 9. The CDR3 covers 16 residues.

This clonotype turned up a few times. The chain couples TRBV5-5 to TRBJ1-4, with a tentative D call TRBD1 (6 bases). Germline V CDR1 and CDR2: SGHKS, YYEKEE (reference sequence). Trimming shortened V by 1 base and J by 4 bases, and 17 bases separated the two germline ends. CDR3 length: 17 amino acids. CDR3 sequence reads: CASSLSRGVSFNEKLFF. The DNA for the CDR3 is TGTGCCAGCAGCTTGTCCAGGGGAGTATCTTTTAATGAAAAACTGTTTTTT.

The chain joins TRBV5-1 to TRBJ2-7, with D perhaps TRBD2 (5 bases). Germline V lookup: CDR1 SGHRS, CDR2 YFSETQ. With 0 bases removed from V and 3 bases from J, the gap between germline ends came to 16 bases. This CDR3 is built from 16 residues. The CDR3 here is CASSLDQAAGFYEQYF. DNA for the CDR3: TGCGCCAGCAGCTTGGATCAAGCGGCCGGGTTCTACGAGCAGTACTTC.

This clonotype was picked up a small number of times. The chain has TRBV5-8 and TRBJ1-6; no firm D call. V was pared by 0 bases and J by 8 bases, with 6 bases between. The CDR3 has 13 amino acids. Germline lookup yields CDR1 SGHTS and CDR2 YDEGEE. The CDR3: CASSLGQHSPLHF. CDR3 nucleotides: TGTGCCAGCAGCTTGGGGCAGCATTCACCCCTCCACTTT.

This clonotype was seen a handful of times. The chain couples TRBV25-1 to TRBJ2-4; perhaps TRBD2 as D (6 bases). V lost 4 bases and J lost 4, with 8 bases in between. The CDR3 is made up of 13 amino acids. Germline CDR1 reads MGHDK; CDR2 reads SYGVNS. The CDR3 sequence: CASSARGKNIQYF. In nucleotides, the CDR3 is TGTGCCAGCAGTGCCCGGGGGAAAAACATTCAGTACTTC.

The CDR3 sequence: CAISESRTEGSSPLHF. CDR3 nucleotides: TGTGCCATCAGTGAGTCACGGACAGAAGGGAGCTCACCCCTCCACTTT. The chain uses TRBV10-3 and TRBJ1-6; tentative D call: TRBD1 (6 bases). V shed 0 bases and J shed 10 bases, with 16 bases lying between them. Germline V gene sequence: CDR1 ENHRY, CDR2 SYGVKD. The length of the CDR3 is 16 residues.

The chain couples TRBV4-2 to TRBJ2-5, with no clear D. Looked up from germline, CDR1 is LGHNA and CDR2 is YNFKEQ. The CDR3 totals 17 residues. Trimming took off 0 bases at V and 4 bases at J, with 18 bases between the two ends. CDR3 nucleotides: TGTGCCAGCAGCCAAGATCAATCGATCAATGATGGAGAGACCCAGTACTTC. Translation gives CASSQDQSINDGETQYF.